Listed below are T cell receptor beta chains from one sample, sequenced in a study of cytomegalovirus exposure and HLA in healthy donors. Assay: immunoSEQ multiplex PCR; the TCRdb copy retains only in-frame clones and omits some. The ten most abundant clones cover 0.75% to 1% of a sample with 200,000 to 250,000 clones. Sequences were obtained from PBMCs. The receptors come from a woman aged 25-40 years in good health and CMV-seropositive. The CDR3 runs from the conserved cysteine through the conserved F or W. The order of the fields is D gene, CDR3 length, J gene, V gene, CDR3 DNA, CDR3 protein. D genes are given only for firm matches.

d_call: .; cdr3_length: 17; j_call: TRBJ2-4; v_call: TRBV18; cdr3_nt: TGTGCCAGCTCACCGTCTTCGGTCAAGCTAGCCAAAAACATTCAGTACTTC; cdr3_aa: CASSPSSVKLAKNIQYF
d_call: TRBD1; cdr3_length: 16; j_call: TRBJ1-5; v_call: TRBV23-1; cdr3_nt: TGCGCCAGCAGTCACGGGACAGTCGGGGGCAATCAGCCCCAGCATTTT; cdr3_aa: CASSHGTVGGNQPQHF
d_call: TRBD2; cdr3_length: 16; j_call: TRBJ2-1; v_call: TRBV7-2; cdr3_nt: TGTGCCAGCAGCCCTCGACTAGCGGGGGGCACCAATGAGCAGTTCTTC; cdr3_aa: CASSPRLAGGTNEQFF
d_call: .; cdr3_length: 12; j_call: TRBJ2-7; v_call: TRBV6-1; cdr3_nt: TGTGCCAGCAAATTCGACAGCTACGAGCAGTACTTC; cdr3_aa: CASKFDSYEQYF
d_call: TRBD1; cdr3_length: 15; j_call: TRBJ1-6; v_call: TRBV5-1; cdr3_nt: TGCGCCAGCAGCGGAAGGGACAGGTATAATTCACCCCTCCACTTT; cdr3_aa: CASSGRDRYNSPLHF
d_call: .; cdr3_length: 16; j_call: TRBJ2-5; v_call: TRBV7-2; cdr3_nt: TGTGCCAGCAGCTTAGTTCCCAGCGGGTACCAAGAGACCCAGTACTTC; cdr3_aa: CASSLVPSGYQETQYF
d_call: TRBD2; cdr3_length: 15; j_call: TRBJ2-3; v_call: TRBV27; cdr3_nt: TGTGCCAGCAGACGACTAGCGGGAGAACGAGATACGCAGTATTTT; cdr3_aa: CASRRLAGERDTQYF
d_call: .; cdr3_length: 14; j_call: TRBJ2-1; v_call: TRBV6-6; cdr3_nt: TGTGCCAGCAGTTCCGGGACTCCCCCCAATGAGCAGTTCTTC; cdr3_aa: CASSSGTPPNEQFF
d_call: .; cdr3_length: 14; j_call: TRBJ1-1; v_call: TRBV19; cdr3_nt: TGTGCCAGTAGTTTACAGGCCTCGAACACTGAAGCTTTCTTT; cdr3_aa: CASSLQASNTEAFF
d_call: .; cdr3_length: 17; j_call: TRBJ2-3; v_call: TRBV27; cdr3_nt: TGTGCCAGCAGTTTCCAAAAACTAGAAGTGGTACCAGATACGCAGTATTTT; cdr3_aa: CASSFQKLEVVPDTQYF
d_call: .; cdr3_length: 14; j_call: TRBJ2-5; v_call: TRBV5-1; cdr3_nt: TGCGCCAGCGCAGGGGGCGTCGGGGGGGAGACCCAGTACTTC; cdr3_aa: CASAGGVGGETQYF
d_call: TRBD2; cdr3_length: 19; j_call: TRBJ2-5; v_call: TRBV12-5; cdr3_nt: TGTGCTAGTGGTTTGGTACAGGGACTAGCGGGGCCAATCCAAGAGACCCAGTACTTC; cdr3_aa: CASGLVQGLAGPIQETQYF
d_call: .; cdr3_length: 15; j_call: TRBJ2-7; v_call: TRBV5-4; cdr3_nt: TGTGCCAGCAGCTTGCAAGGGGGGGCGAGCTACGAGCAGTACTTC; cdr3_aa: CASSLQGGASYEQYF
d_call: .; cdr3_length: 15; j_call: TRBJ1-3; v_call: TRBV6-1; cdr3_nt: TGTGCCAGCAGTCGGGAACATCCTGCTGGAAACACCATATATTTT; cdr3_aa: CASSREHPAGNTIYF
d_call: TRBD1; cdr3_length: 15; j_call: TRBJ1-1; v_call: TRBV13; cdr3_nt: TGTGCCAGCAGTTTTCGACAGGGCGGTCGAACTGAAGCTTTCTTT; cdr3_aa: CASSFRQGGRTEAFF
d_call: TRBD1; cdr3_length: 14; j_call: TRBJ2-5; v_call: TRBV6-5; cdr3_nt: TGTGCCAGCACCCGGGACAGGGGACGAGAGACCCAGTACTTC; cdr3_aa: CASTRDRGRETQYF
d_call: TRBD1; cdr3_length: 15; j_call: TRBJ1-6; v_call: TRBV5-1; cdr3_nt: TGCGCCAGCAGCTTGGGTGCAGGGGGCTTAGCACCCCTCCACTTT; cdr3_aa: CASSLGAGGLAPLHF
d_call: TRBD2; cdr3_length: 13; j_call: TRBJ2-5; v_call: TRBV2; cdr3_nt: TGTGCCAGCAATAACCTAGCGGGGGAGACCCAGTACTTC; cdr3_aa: CASNNLAGETQYF
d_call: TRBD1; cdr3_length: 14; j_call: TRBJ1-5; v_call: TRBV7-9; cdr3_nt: TGTGCCAGCAGCTTACCCGACAGGGATCAGCCCCAGCATTTT; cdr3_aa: CASSLPDRDQPQHF
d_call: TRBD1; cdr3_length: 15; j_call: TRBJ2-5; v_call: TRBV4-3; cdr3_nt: TGCGCCAGCAGCCAAGGACAGGGCCCACAAGAGACCCAGTACTTC; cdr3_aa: CASSQGQGPQETQYF
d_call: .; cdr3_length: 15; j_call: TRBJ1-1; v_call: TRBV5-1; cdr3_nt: TGCGCCAGCAGCTTTATCACGGGGGGGGACACTGAAGCTTTCTTT; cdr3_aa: CASSFITGGDTEAFF
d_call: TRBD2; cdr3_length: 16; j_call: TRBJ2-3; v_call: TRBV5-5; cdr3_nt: TGTGCCAGCAGCAGAGGGACTAGCGGGGGCACAGATACGCAGTATTTT; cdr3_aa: CASSRGTSGGTDTQYF
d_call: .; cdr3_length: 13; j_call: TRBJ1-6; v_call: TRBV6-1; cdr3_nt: TGTGCCAGCAGGACAGATTATAATTCACCCCTCCACTTT; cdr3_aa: CASRTDYNSPLHF
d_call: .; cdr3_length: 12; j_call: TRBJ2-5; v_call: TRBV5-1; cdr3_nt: TGCGCCAGCAGCGCGCTACAAGAGACCCAGTACTTC; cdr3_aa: CASSALQETQYF
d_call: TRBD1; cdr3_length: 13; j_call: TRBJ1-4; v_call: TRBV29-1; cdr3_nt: TGCAGCGTTTTGGACAGGGGGAACGAAAAACTGTTTTTT; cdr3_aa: CSVLDRGNEKLFF
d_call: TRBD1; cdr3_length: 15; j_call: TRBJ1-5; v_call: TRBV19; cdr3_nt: TGTGCCAGTACCCTCCAGGGGGCTGAGAATCAGCCCCAGCATTTT; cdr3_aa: CASTLQGAENQPQHF
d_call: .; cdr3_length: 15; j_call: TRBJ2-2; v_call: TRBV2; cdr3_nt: TGTGCCAGCAGTGAAGTGACATCGAACACCGGGGAGCTGTTTTTT; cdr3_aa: CASSEVTSNTGELFF
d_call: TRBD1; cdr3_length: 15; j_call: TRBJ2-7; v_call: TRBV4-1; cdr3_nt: TGCGCCAGCAGCCCCGGACAGGGCCCGATCTACGAGCAGTACTTC; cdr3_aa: CASSPGQGPIYEQYF
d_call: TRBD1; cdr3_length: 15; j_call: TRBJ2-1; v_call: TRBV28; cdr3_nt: TGTGCCAGCAGTTCCGACAGGGGGCGTCACAATGAGCAGTTCTTC; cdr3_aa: CASSSDRGRHNEQFF
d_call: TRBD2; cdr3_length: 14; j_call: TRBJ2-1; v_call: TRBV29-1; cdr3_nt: TGCAGCGTTGACCTAAGCGGGGGCTACAATGAGCAGTTCTTC; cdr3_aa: CSVDLSGGYNEQFF
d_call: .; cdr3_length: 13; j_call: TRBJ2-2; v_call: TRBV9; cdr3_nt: TGTGCCAGCAGGGGAGTTGACACCGGGGAGCTGTTTTTT; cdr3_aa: CASRGVDTGELFF
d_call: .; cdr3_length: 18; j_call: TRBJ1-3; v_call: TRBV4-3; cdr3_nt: TGCGCCAGCAGCCATAACGCCCGCCAGGAAGACTCTGGAAACACCATATATTTT; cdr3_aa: CASSHNARQEDSGNTIYF
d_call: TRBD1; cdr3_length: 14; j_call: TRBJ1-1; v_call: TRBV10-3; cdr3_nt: TGTGCCATCAGGGTCACAGGGGGCAGCGCTGAAGCTTTCTTT; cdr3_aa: CAIRVTGGSAEAFF
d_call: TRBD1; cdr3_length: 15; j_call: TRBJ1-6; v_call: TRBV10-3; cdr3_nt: TGTGCCATCAAGCTGGGGACAGAGTATAATTCACCCCTCCACTTT; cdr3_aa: CAIKLGTEYNSPLHF
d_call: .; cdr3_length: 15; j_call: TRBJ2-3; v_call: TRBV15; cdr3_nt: TGTGCCACCAGCAGACCACAGGGTGGCACAGATACGCAGTATTTT; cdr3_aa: CATSRPQGGTDTQYF
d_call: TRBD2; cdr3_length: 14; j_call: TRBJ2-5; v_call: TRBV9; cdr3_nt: TGTGCCAGCAGCGTAGGTTCGCGGGAGGGCTCCCAGTACTTC; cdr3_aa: CASSVGSREGSQYF
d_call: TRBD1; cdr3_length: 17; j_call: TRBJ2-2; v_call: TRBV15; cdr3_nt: TGTGCCACCAGCAGAGATAACAGGGGGATCGGGACCGGGGAGCTGTTTTTT; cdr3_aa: CATSRDNRGIGTGELFF
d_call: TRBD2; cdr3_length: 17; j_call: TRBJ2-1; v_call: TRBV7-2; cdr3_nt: TGTGCCAGCAGTCTCCAAATACTAGCGCGAGGATACAATGAGCAGTTCTTC; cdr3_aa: CASSLQILARGYNEQFF
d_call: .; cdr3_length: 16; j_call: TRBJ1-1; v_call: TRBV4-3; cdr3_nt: TGCGCCAGCAGCCAAGATCGGAACAGGCAGAACACTGAAGCTTTCTTT; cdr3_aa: CASSQDRNRQNTEAFF
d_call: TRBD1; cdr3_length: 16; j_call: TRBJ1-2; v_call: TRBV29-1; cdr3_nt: TGCAGCGTTGCATCGGGACAGGGGGCCGTCTCGCGTGGCTACACCTTC; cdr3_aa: CSVASGQGAVSRGYTF
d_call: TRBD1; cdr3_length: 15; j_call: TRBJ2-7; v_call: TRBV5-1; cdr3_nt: TGCGCCAGCACTTGGGACAGCTACTACTCCTACGAGCAGTACTTC; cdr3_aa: CASTWDSYYSYEQYF
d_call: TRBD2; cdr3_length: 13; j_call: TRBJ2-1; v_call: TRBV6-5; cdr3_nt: TGTGCCAGCAGTGACCTTAGCGGGGTTGGACAGTTCTTC; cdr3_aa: CASSDLSGVGQFF
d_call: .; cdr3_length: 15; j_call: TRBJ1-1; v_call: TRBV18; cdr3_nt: TGTGCCAGCTCACCTGCCAGGACAGCTAACACTGAAGCTTTCTTT; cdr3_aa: CASSPARTANTEAFF
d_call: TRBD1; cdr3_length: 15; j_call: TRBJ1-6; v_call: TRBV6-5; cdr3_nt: TGTGCCAGCAGTTACCGGGACAGACCGAATTCACCCCTCCACTTT; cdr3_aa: CASSYRDRPNSPLHF
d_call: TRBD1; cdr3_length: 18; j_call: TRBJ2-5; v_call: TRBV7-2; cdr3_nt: TGTGCCAGCAGCCGCATGAGGATGAGGACAGGGGGCGGAGAGACCCAGTACTTC; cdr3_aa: CASSRMRMRTGGGETQYF
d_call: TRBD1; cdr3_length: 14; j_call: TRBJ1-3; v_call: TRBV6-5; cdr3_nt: TGTGCCAGCAGGGCACAGGGGTACAGAAACACCATATATTTT; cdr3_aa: CASRAQGYRNTIYF
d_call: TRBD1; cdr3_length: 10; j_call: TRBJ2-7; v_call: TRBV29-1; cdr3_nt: TGCAGCGTAGACAGGGACGAGCAGTACTTC; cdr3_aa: CSVDRDEQYF